This TCR beta chain was sequenced during a study of blood T cells in healthy people across ages. Study results and limitations: PBMCs that were unsorted prevented a conclusive naive versus antigen-experienced comparison. Per million T cells, TCR beta diversity dropped about linearly as age rose.

This CDR3 is 16 amino acids long. Germline loops: CDR1 DFQATT, CDR2 SNEGSKA (reference sequence). V lost 5 bases to trimming and J lost 2 bases; unmatched junction nucleotides: 11. Using a J-beta primer mix together with a sample-barcoded 5' primer, a second PCR was run for roughly 6 to 12 cycles. TCRdb independently ran MiXCR on the 5' RACE reads; one entry per CDR3 protein. The sample contains about 1.5 million distinct CDR3 sequences, approximately 42% of which appear only once. As regards this clonotype: Its antigen is still unknown.

The sample consisted of blood. The chain recombines TRBV20-1 with TRBJ2-3; 9 bases match TRBD2. The source of this sequence is a woman younger than 35 in good health. The CDR3 coding sequence is TGCAGTGCTTCCCCCGAGCGGGGGGATAACACAGATACGCAGTATTTT. Residues: CSASPERGDNTDTQYF.